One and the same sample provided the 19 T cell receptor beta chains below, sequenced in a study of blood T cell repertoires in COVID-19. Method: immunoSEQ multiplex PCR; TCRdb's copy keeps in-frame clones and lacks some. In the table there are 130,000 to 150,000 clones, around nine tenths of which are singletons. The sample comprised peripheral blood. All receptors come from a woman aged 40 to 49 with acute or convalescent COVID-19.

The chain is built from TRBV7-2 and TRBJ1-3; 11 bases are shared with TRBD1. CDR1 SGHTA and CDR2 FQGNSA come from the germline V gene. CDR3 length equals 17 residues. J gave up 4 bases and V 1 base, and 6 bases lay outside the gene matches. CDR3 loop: CASSLGGQGARGNTIYF. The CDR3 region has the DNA TGTGCCAGCAGCTTAGGTGGACAGGGGGCGCGGGGAAACACCATATATTTT.

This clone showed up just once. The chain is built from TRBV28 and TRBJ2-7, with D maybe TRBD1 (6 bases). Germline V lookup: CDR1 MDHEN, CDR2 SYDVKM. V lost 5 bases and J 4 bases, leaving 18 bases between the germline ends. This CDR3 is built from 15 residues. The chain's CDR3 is CASSLRDISSYEQYF. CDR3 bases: TGTGCCAGCAGTCTCCGGGACATATCCTCTTACGAGCAGTACTTC.

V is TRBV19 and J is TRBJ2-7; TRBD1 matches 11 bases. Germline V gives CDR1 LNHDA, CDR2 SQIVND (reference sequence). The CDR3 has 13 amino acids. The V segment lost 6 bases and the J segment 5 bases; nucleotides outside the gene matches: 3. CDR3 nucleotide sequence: TGTGCCAGTAGCAGGACAGGGGGCAACGAGCAGTACTTC. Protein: CASSRTGGNEQYF.

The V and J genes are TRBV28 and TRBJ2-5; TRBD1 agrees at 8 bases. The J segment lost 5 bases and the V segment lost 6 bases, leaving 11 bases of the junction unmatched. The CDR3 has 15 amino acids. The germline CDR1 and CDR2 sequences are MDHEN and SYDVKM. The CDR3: CASRSPGGEGETQYF. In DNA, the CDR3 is TGTGCCAGCAGGTCCCCAGGGGGCGAAGGGGAGACCCAGTACTTC.

The CDR3 loop reads CASSPPREVSYEQYF. Written as DNA, the CDR3 is TGTGCCAGCAGCCCCCCGCGGGAGGTCTCCTACGAGCAGTACTTC. V usage is TRBV7-9 and J usage is TRBJ2-7, with 8 bases that match TRBD2. V lost 5 bases, J lost 0 bases, and 6 bases stayed unmatched. The CDR3 extends over 15 amino acids. CDR1 and CDR2 from the germline V gene are SEHNR and FQNEAQ (reference sequence).

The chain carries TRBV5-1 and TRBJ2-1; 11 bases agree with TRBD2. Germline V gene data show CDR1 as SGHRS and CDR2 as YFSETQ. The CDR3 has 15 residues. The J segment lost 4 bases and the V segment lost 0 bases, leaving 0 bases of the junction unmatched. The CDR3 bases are TGCGCCAGCAGCTTGGGACTAGCGGGGTACAATGAGCAGTTCTTC. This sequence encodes CASSLGLAGYNEQFF. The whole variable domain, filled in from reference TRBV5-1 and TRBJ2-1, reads KAGVTQTPRYLIKTRGQQVTLSCSPISGHRSVSWYQQTPGQGLQFLFEYFSETQRNKGNFPGRFSGRQFSNSRSEMNVSTLELGDSALYLCASSLGLAGYNEQFFGPGTRLTVL.

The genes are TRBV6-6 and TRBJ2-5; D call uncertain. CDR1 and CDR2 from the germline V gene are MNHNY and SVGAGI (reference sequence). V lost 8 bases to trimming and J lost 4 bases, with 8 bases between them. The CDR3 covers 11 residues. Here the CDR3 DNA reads TGTGCCAGCGCATCCGGAGAGACCCAGTACTTC. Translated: CASASGETQYF.

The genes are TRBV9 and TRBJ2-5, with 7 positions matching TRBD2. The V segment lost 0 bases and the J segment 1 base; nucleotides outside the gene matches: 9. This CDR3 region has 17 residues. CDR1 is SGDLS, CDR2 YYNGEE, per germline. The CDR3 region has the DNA TGTGCCAGCAGCGTAGGGGATCCTAGCGGTTTCCAAGAGACCCAGTACTTC. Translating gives CASSVGDPSGFQETQYF.

The CDR3 sequence is CASSSTQGEKLFF. The CDR3 coding sequence is TGCGCCAGCAGTTCTACCCAGGGCGAAAAACTGTTTTTT. V is TRBV4-3 and J is TRBJ1-4; perhaps TRBD1 as D (5 bases). From germline, CDR1 is LGHNA and CDR2 YSLEER. The CDR3 loop spans 13 amino acids. Trimming removed 6 bases from V and 8 bases from J, with 13 bases in between.

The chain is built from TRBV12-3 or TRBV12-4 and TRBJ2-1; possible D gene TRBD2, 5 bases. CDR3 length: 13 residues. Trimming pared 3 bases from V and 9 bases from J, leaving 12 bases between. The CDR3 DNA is TGTGCCAGCAGTTTGGGAGACGTGGGTGAGCAGTTCTTC. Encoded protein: CASSLGDVGEQFF.

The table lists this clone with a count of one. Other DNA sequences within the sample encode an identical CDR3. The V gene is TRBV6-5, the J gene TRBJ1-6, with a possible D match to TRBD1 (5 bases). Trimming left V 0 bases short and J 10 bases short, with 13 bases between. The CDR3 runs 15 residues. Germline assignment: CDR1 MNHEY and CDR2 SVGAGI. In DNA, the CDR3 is TGTGCCAGCAGTTACTCGAATCAGGGAGGATCACCCCTCCACTTT. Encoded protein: CASSYSNQGGSPLHF.

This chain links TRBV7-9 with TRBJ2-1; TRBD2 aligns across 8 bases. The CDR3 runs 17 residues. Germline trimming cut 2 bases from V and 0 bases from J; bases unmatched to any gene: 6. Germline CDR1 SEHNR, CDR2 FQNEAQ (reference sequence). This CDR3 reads CASSLFPGGSSYNEQFF. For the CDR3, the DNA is TGTGCCAGCAGCTTATTCCCGGGGGGGAGCTCCTACAATGAGCAGTTCTTC.

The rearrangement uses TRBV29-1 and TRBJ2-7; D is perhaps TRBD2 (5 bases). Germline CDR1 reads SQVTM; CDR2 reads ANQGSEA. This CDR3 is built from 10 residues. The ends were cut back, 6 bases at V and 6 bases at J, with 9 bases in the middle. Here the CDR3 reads CSVAEGEQYF. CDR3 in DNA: TGCAGCGTCGCCGAGGGCGAGCAGTACTTC.

Here the CDR3 reads CASSIRRGTYNEQFF. The CDR3 DNA reads as TGTGCCAGTAGTATTCGGAGGGGCACCTACAATGAGCAGTTCTTC. V is TRBV19 and J is TRBJ2-1; a weak D match, TRBD2 (6 bases). Germline V gene data show CDR1 as LNHDA and CDR2 as SQIVND (reference sequence). The CDR3 is 15 residues long. Trimming took 3 bases from V and 2 from J, leaving 11 bases between them.

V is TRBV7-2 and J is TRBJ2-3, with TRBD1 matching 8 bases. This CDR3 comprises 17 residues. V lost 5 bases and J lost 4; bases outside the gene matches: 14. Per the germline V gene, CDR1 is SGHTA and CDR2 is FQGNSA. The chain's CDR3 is CASSLGGGRGLADTQYF. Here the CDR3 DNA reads TGTGCCAGCAGCCTAGGGGGCGGCAGGGGGCTCGCAGATACGCAGTATTTT.

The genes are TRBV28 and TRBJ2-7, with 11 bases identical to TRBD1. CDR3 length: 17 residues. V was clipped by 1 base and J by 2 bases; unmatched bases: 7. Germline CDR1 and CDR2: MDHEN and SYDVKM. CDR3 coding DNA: TGTGCCAGCAGTTTATTTCCCGGGACAGGGGGGGCCTACGAGCAGTACTTC. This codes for CASSLFPGTGGAYEQYF. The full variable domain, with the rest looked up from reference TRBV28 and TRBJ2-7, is DVKVTQSSRYLVKRTGEKVFLECVQDMDHENMFWYRQDPGLGLRLIYFSYDVKMKEKGDIPEGYSVSREKKERFSLILESASTNQTSMYLCASSLFPGTGGAYEQYFGPGTRLTVT.

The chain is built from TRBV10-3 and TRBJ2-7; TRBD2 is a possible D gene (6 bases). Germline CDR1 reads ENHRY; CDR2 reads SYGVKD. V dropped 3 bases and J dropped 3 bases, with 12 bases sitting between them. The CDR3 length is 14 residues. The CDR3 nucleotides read TGTGCCATCAGTGACGGAGCGGGCCTCTACGAGCAGTACTTC. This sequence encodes CAISDGAGLYEQYF.

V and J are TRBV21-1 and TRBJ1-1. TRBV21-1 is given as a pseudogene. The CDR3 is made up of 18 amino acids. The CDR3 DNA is TGTGCCAGCAGCGAGCCGATGATTATCCTCACGGGGAACACTGAAGCTTTCTTT. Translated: CASSEPMIILTGNTEAFF.

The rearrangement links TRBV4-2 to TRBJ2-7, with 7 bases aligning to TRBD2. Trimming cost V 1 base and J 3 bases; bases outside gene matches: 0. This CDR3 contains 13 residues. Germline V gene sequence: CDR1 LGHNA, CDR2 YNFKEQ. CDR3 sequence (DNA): TGTGCCAGCAGCCAAGGGACTAGCTACGAGCAGTACTTC. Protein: CASSQGTSYEQYF.